The 29 T cell receptor beta chains presented below share a single source sample, sequenced in a study of molecular identifiers for immune sequencing clone quantification. One entry per CDR3 protein, called by TCRdb with MiXCR from the PCR reads. This table has 35,000 or so distinct CDR3 sequences, about 19% appearing once. The sample was naive CD8+ T cells from blood, with Jurkat cell RNA spiked in. Subset meaning: FACS-sorted CD8+CD4-CCR7+CD45RA+ naive T cells. Source of these receptors: a human donor in good health. Some libraries in this study had Jurkat cell RNA spiked in.

V is TRBV9 and J is TRBJ1-1; perhaps TRBD1 as D (5 bases). Germline V CDR1 and CDR2: SGDLS, YYNGEE. The CDR3 sequence is 14 residues long. The V end was cut by 4 bases, the J end by 3 bases, with 13 bases between. The CDR3 loop is CASSPRGGDTEAFF. The DNA of the CDR3 is TGTGCCAGCAGCCCCCGGGGCGGAGACACTGAAGCTTTCTTT.

The sample holds a few counts of this clonotype. The genes are TRBV20-1 and TRBJ2-1; TRBD2 aligns across 9 bases. Germline-derived CDR1 and CDR2 are DFQATT and SNEGSKA (reference sequence). J lost 8 bases, V lost 3 bases, and 8 bases had no gene match. This CDR3 comprises 14 residues. This CDR3 reads CSASRAGGPDEQFF. CDR3 nucleotide sequence: TGCAGTGCTAGCCGCGCGGGAGGGCCCGATGAGCAGTTCTTC.

This clonotype was recorded a few times. A much larger clonotype is one base distant, so this may be a read error. The CDR3 DNA follows: TGTGCCACGGGAGCAAACCGGTACGAGCAGTACTTC. Protein: CATGANRYEQYF. The chain is built from TRBV25-1 and TRBJ2-7, with a possible D match to TRBD2 (6 bases). Germline lookup yields CDR1 MGHDK and CDR2 SYGVNS. The CDR3 extends over 12 amino acids. V lost 10 bases, J lost 4 bases, and 14 bases lay in between.

This clonotype was recorded many times. The rearrangement links TRBV4-3 to TRBJ2-4; D is unclear. V gave up 0 bases and J gave up 7 bases, with 7 bases separating them. Germline assignment: CDR1 LGHNA and CDR2 YSLEER. The CDR3 is 13 amino acids. The CDR3 is CASSQDLENIQYF. CDR3 nucleotides: TGCGCCAGCAGCCAAGATCTAGAGAACATTCAGTACTTC.

This sequence joins TRBV7-9 and TRBJ2-5; unclear D gene. V lost 0 bases and J 5 bases, leaving 13 bases between the germline ends. The CDR3 is 15 residues long. Germline CDR1 SEHNR, CDR2 FQNEAQ (reference sequence). CDR3: CASSLAQGPLETQYF. In DNA form, the CDR3 reads TGTGCCAGCAGCTTAGCGCAAGGACCTTTGGAGACCCAGTACTTC.

This clonotype occurred many times. This chain uses TRBV19 with TRBJ2-7; D gene uncertain. The V gene's germline CDR1 is LNHDA and CDR2 SQIVND (reference sequence). The CDR3 covers 13 residues. The ends were cut back, 4 bases at V and 2 bases at J, with 9 bases in the middle. The CDR3 DNA is TGTGCCAGTAGTAGTGGGCCAGCCTACGAGCAGTACTTC. Its translation is CASSSGPAYEQYF.

The count of this clonotype is one. A read error may be the cause here, since a much bigger clone is one base away. Given the absence of the conserved phenylalanine or tryptophan at the CDR3 end, a read error is likely. The CDR3 nucleotides are TGCAGCGTTGACGAGGAGGGGGCCGGGGAGCTGTTTCTT. Amino acids: CSVDEEGAGELFL. The chain recombines TRBV29-1 with TRBJ2-2; possibly TRBD1 or TRBD2 for D (6 bases each). With 3 bases removed from V and 6 bases from J, the gap between germline ends came to 11 bases. Germline V lookup: CDR1 SQVTM, CDR2 ANQGSEA. This CDR3 contains 13 residues.

V is TRBV19 and J is TRBJ2-5; D not resolved. CDR1 and CDR2 from the germline V gene are LNHDA and SQIVND (reference sequence). Trimming stripped 5 bases from V and 4 bases from J, with 14 bases between. The CDR3 is 14 amino acids. Here the CDR3 DNA reads TGTGCCAGTAGTGTCTACGATGGTAGAGAGACCCAGTACTTC. Protein sequence: CASSVYDGRETQYF. Filled out from reference TRBV19 and TRBJ2-5, the complete variable domain reads DGGITQSPKYLFRKEGQNVTLSCEQNLNHDAMYWYRQDPGQGLRLIYYSQIVNDFQKGDIAEGYSVSREKKESFPLTVTSAQKNPTAFYLCASSVYDGRETQYFGPGTRLLVL.

This clonotype has a count of ten or more. The V call is TRBV7-9, the J call TRBJ2-7; TRBD1 aligns across 9 bases. The J segment lost 4 bases and the V segment lost 5 bases, leaving 12 bases of the junction unmatched. This CDR3 is built from 16 residues. Germline CDR1 SEHNR, CDR2 FQNEAQ (reference sequence). CDR3 in amino acids: CASSRSRDRVFYEQYF. The CDR3 region has the DNA TGTGCCAGCAGCAGGAGCCGGGACAGGGTGTTTTACGAGCAGTACTTC.

This clonotype was seen ten or more times. This rearrangement joins TRBV5-4 to TRBJ2-7, with 7 bases that match TRBD1. This CDR3 has 18 amino acids. CDR1 is SGHNT, CDR2 YYREEE, per germline (reference sequence). The junction had 17 bases not matched to a gene; V was cut back by 3 bases and J by 2 bases. CDR3 amino acids: CASSSEGYPTGKPYEQYF. For the CDR3, the DNA is TGTGCCAGCAGCTCCGAAGGATACCCGACAGGGAAGCCCTACGAGCAGTACTTC.

Concerning this clonotype itself: This may be a read error, as it is one base from a much larger clone. This likely comes from a read error, as the CDR3 has no conserved phenylalanine or tryptophan at its end. The chain carries TRBV19 and TRBJ1-1, with D possibly TRBD1 on 5 matching bases. Trimming removed 1 base from V and 4 bases from J, with 13 bases in between. This CDR3 spans 15 amino acids. The germline V gene has CDR1 LNHDA and CDR2 SQIVND (reference sequence). CDR3 residues: CASSIVSGGGTEAFL. The DNA of the CDR3 is TGTGCCAGTAGTATAGTGTCCGGTGGGGGCACTGAAGCTTTCCTT.

This clonotype was observed many times. The chain joins TRBV27 to TRBJ2-7, with 10 bases aligning to TRBD1. Trimming removed 6 bases from V and 4 bases from J; junction bases left unmatched: 6. The CDR3 covers 14 residues. Per the germline V gene, CDR1 is MNHEY and CDR2 is SMNVEV (reference sequence). CDR3 in amino acids: CASSTGQGGYEQYF. CDR3 sequence (DNA): TGTGCCAGCAGCACAGGACAGGGGGGATACGAGCAGTACTTC.

This sequence joins TRBV10-3 and TRBJ1-6, with no clear D. Trimming removed 3 bases from V and 0 bases from J, with 9 bases in between. Germline CDR1 and CDR2: ENHRY and SYGVKD. The CDR3 is 16 residues long. The CDR3 reads CAISDWGSSYNSPLHF. The CDR3 DNA is TGTGCCATCAGTGATTGGGGAAGCTCCTATAATTCACCCCTCCACTTT.

The V gene is TRBV19, the J gene TRBJ2-1; TRBD2 agrees at 8 bases. CDR3 length: 15 amino acids. Germline assignment: CDR1 LNHDA and CDR2 SQIVND (reference sequence). The ends lost 4 bases at V and 6 bases at J; junction bases unmatched: 8. The CDR3 loop reads CASSTGTRGGNEQFF. The CDR3 DNA is TGTGCCAGTAGTACCGGGACCCGGGGGGGCAATGAGCAGTTCTTC. Together with reference TRBV19 and TRBJ2-1, the CDR3 gives the full variable domain: DGGITQSPKYLFRKEGQNVTLSCEQNLNHDAMYWYRQDPGQGLRLIYYSQIVNDFQKGDIAEGYSVSREKKESFPLTVTSAQKNPTAFYLCASSTGTRGGNEQFFGPGTRLTVL.

In its sample, this clonotype is medium-sized (0.01 to 0.1%). A junction boundary mismatches the germline segment, possibly from a read error. This sequence joins TRBV6-5 and TRBJ2-4, with TRBD2 identical over 10 bases. The V gene's germline CDR1 is MNHEY and CDR2 SVGAGI. This CDR3 spans 16 amino acids. CDR3 in DNA: TGTGCCAGCAGTTACGATCTAGCGGGAGCCCAAAACATTCAGTACTTC. Protein product: CASSYDLAGAQNIQYF.

The rearrangement uses TRBV9 and TRBJ2-3; 10 nucleotides agree with TRBD1. CDR1 is SGDLS and CDR2 is YYNGEE in the germline V gene. V was clipped by 0 bases and J by 6 bases; unmatched bases: 4. This CDR3 has 15 residues. The CDR3 DNA sequence: TGTGCCAGCAGCGTAGCCGGGACAGGGGCCGATACGCAGTATTTT. Translated, it gives CASSVAGTGADTQYF.

This clonotype has ten or more counts. J is TRBJ2-3 and V is TRBV27, with 9 bases lining up with TRBD2. V shed 7 bases and J 0 bases; nucleotides not matched to a gene: 5. CDR1 is MNHEY and CDR2 is SMNVEV in the germline V gene (reference sequence). CDR3 length: 15 amino acids. The CDR3 protein is CASNRLAASTDTQYF. CDR3 nucleotides: TGTGCCAGCAATAGACTAGCGGCTAGCACAGATACGCAGTATTTT.

This clonotype has at least ten counts. V and J are TRBV5-1 and TRBJ2-1, with D unresolved. V was cut by 0 bases and J by 5 bases, with 6 bases left in between. The CDR3 spans 13 residues. Germline V gene data show CDR1 as SGHRS and CDR2 as YFSETQ. The CDR3 protein is CASSLAGNNEQFF. The CDR3 DNA follows: TGCGCCAGCAGCTTGGCTGGGAACAATGAGCAGTTCTTC.

As for this clonotype: A read error may account for a junction end that differs from germline. The J gene is TRBJ2-6, the V gene TRBV2; possible D gene TRBD1, 7 bases. The CDR3 spans 18 residues. Germline assignment: CDR1 SNHLY and CDR2 FYNNEI. The CDR3 spells CAKDRADGGDFGADVLTF. CDR3 nucleotides: TGTGCCAAAGACAGGGCGGACGGGGGTGACTTTGGGGCCGACGTCCTGACTTTC.

The CDR3 nucleotides are TGTGCCAGCAGCGTAGGCCGAACAGATACGCAGTATTTT. It encodes CASSVGRTDTQYF. This chain uses TRBV9 with TRBJ2-3; D not certain. V was pared by 0 bases and J by 3 bases, with 5 bases between. The CDR3 totals 13 residues. CDR1 and CDR2 from the germline V gene are SGDLS and YYNGEE.

This clonotype was detected many times. The chain joins TRBV7-9 to TRBJ2-5; D not resolved. There are 15 residues in the CDR3. The V end was cut by 1 base, the J end by 0 bases, with 9 bases between. The V gene's germline CDR1 is SEHNR and CDR2 FQNEAQ (reference sequence). The CDR3 region has the DNA TGTGCCAGCAGCTTAGACGGAACAAACCAAGAGACCCAGTACTTC. It is translated as CASSLDGTNQETQYF.

Comments on this clonotype: A much larger clone sits a single nucleotide away, making a read error possible. The CDR3 loop is CSVEMNTAAFF. As DNA, the CDR3 is TGCAGCGTTGAAATGAACACTGCAGCTTTCTTT. The chain couples TRBV29-1 to TRBJ1-1; D is undetermined. There are 11 residues in the CDR3. Germline V gene data show CDR1 as SQVTM and CDR2 as ANQGSEA.

This clonotype occurred many times. The V and J genes are TRBV19 and TRBJ2-7, with D possibly being TRBD1 (6 bases). The CDR3 is 14 amino acids. From germline, CDR1 is LNHDA and CDR2 SQIVND (reference sequence). V was clipped by 6 bases and J by 0 bases, with 12 bases between them. CDR3 sequence: CASRVQGSSYEQYF. The CDR3 region has the DNA TGTGCCAGTAGGGTACAGGGAAGCTCCTACGAGCAGTACTTC.

This clonotype has at least ten counts. The chain joins TRBV30 to TRBJ2-3; D is unclear. Looked up from germline, CDR1 is GTSNPN and CDR2 is SVGIG (reference sequence). The CDR3 covers 13 residues. Trimming took 2 bases from V and 0 from J, leaving 6 bases between them. CDR3 amino acids: CAWSLESTDTQYF. The CDR3, as DNA: TGTGCCTGGAGTCTAGAAAGCACAGATACGCAGTATTTT.

This clonotype was counted ten times or more. The V gene is TRBV28, the J gene TRBJ1-1; 9 positions agree with TRBD1. V was clipped by 6 bases and J by 8 bases; unmatched bases: 7. The CDR3 length is 13 residues. Germline lookup yields CDR1 MDHEN and CDR2 SYDVKM. The CDR3 DNA follows: TGTGCCAGCAGACCTACCGGGACAGGGGAAGCTTTCTTT. The encoded protein is CASRPTGTGEAFF. Filled out from reference TRBV28 and TRBJ1-1, the complete variable domain reads DVKVTQSSRYLVKRTGEKVFLECVQDMDHENMFWYRQDPGLGLRLIYFSYDVKMKEKGDIPEGYSVSREKKERFSLILESASTNQTSMYLCASRPTGTGEAFFGQGTRLTVV.

In its sample, this clonotype was seen a few times. The CDR3 sequence: CASSPQGAYTEAFF. The CDR3 DNA is TGTGCCAGCAGTCCCCAGGGGGCTTACACTGAAGCTTTCTTT. The chain is built from TRBV27 and TRBJ1-1; 8 bases map to TRBD1. After removal of 5 bases from V and 3 bases from J, the junction contained 5 bases not matched to a gene. Germline CDR1 MNHEY, CDR2 SMNVEV (reference sequence). The CDR3 contains 14 residues.

This clonotype was seen at least ten times. V is TRBV4-1 and J is TRBJ1-5; no clear D gene. The CDR3 is 13 residues long. Germline CDR1 reads MGHRA; CDR2 reads YSYEKL. Between the trimmed V and J ends, which lost 0 bases and 3 bases, there was a span of 3 bases. CDR3 coding DNA: TGCGCCAGCAGCCAAGATGTCAATCAGCCCCAGCATTTT. Its translation is CASSQDVNQPQHF.

This clonotype was found a few times. A read error may account for a junction end that differs from germline. The V gene is TRBV5-3, the J gene TRBJ1-4, with 7 positions matching TRBD1. TRBV5-3 is identified as an open reading frame with a role that is uncertain. The CDR3 totals 15 residues. This CDR3 reads CASSPTGDSNERLSF. The CDR3 coding sequence is TGTGCCAGCTCTCCCACAGGGGATTCCAACGAAAGATTATCTTTC.

Concerning this clonotype: Since a much larger clone is just one base distant, this may be a read error. The conserved final phenylalanine or tryptophan is absent from the CDR3, which likely points to a read error. This rearrangement joins TRBV18 to TRBJ2-5; possibly TRBD1 for D (6 bases). The V end was cut by 6 bases, the J end by 2 bases, with 13 bases between. CDR3 length: 14 residues. CDR1 is KGHSH and CDR2 is LQKENI in the germline V gene. The CDR3, as DNA: TGTGCCAGCTCCCCTGGACAGACTCAAGAGACCCAGTACCTC. Translating gives CASSPGQTQETQYL.